These 5 T cell receptor beta chains were sequenced from one sample in a study of beta chain features in type 1 diabetes. Since all of the isolated RNA was reverse transcribed, expressed TCRB transcripts were what got sequenced. Sequenced by immunoSEQ multiplex PCR; TCRdb stores in-frame clones only, minus some. The sample yields hundreds of thousands of clones, around 16% seen once. Sequenced material: naive CD4+ T cells from blood. These receptors were obtained from a young man in good health.

The V and J genes are TRBV29-1 and TRBJ1-1, with D unresolved. Trimming stripped 4 bases from V and 7 bases from J, with 10 bases between. Germline V gene lookup returns CDR1 SQVTM and CDR2 ANQGSEA. The CDR3 extends over 11 amino acids. The CDR3 region is CSVGEEGEAFF. CDR3 coding DNA: TGCAGCGTTGGGGAGGAGGGTGAAGCTTTCTTT.

This sequence joins TRBV29-1 and TRBJ1-2, with D perhaps TRBD1 (6 bases). Per the germline V gene, CDR1 is SQVTM and CDR2 is ANQGSEA. Trimming cost V 1 base and J 6 bases, with 12 bases left between them. The CDR3 sequence is 13 residues long. The CDR3 sequence: CSVEGQGRDGYTF. DNA for the CDR3: TGCAGCGTTGAAGGGCAGGGGAGGGATGGCTACACCTTC. The entire variable domain, with the rest obtained from reference TRBV29-1 and TRBJ1-2, is as follows: SAVISQKPSRDICQRGTSLTIQCQVDSQVTMMFWYRQQPGQSLTLIATANQGSEATYESGFVIDKFPISRPNLTFSTLTVSNMSPEDSSIYLCSVEGQGRDGYTFGSGTRLTVV.

The chain employs TRBV9 and TRBJ2-3, with D possibly matching TRBD2 (5 bases). The CDR3 is 15 amino acids. Trimming stripped 1 base from V and 6 bases from J, with 15 bases between. CDR1 and CDR2 from the germline V gene are SGDLS and YYNGEE. Here the CDR3 reads CASSVLSGPPDTQYF. The CDR3 DNA reads TGTGCCAGCAGCGTACTAAGCGGCCCCCCGGATACGCAGTATTTT. Full variable domain (outside the CDR3, taken from reference TRBV9 and TRBJ2-3): DSGVTQTPKHLITATGQRVTLRCSPRSGDLSVYWYQQSLDQGLQFLIQYYNGEERAKGNILERFSAQQFPDLHSELNLSSLELGDSALYFCASSVLSGPPDTQYFGPGTRLTVL.

In this sample, this clone turned up a few times. J is TRBJ2-5 and V is TRBV7-8; D remains ambiguous. Trimming shortened V by 6 bases and J by 2 bases, and 7 bases separated the two germline ends. Germline V CDR1 and CDR2: SGHVS, FQNEAQ. This CDR3 region has 12 residues. As DNA, the CDR3 is TGTGCCAGCAGTCCGAAGCAAGAGACCCAGTACTTC. Its protein product is CASSPKQETQYF.

This clone has a handful of counts. The V and J genes are TRBV5-6 and TRBJ1-1; TRBD1 matches 7 bases. CDR3 size: 16 residues. J lost 1 base, V lost 2 bases, and 8 bases had no gene match. The germline V gene encodes CDR1 SGHDT and CDR2 YYEEEE. This CDR3 is CASSLFDRDGNTEAFF. The CDR3 coding sequence is TGTGCCAGCAGCTTATTCGACAGGGATGGGAACACTGAAGCTTTCTTT.